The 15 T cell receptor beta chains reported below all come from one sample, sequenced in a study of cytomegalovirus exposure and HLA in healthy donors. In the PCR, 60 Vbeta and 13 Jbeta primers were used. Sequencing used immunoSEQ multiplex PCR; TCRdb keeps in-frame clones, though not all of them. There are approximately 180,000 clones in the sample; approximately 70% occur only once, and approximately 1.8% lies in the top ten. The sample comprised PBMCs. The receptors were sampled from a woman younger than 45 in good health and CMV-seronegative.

DNA of the CDR3: TGTGCCAGCAGTTCAGGGGGGACAAGGGTCTACGAGCAGTACTTC. It specifies CASSSGGTRVYEQYF. The chain joins TRBV6-1 to TRBJ2-7, with D possibly being TRBD1 (7 bases). The CDR3 covers 15 residues. V was pared by 5 bases and J by 3 bases, with 17 bases between. Germline V gene lookup returns CDR1 MNHNS and CDR2 SASEGT.

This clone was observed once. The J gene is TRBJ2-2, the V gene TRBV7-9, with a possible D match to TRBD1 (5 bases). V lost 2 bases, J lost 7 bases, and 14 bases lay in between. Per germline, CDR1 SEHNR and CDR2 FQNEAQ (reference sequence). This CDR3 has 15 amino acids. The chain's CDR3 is CASSLLRGSIGELFF. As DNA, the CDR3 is TGTGCCAGCAGCTTACTTAGGGGCTCCATCGGGGAGCTGTTTTTT.

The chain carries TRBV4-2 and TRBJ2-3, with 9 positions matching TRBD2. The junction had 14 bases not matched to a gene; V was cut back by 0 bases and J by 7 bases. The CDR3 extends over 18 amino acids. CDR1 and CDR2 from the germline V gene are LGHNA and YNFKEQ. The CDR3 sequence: CASSQDILAGGARNTQYF. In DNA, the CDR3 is TGTGCCAGCAGCCAAGATATTTTGGCGGGGGGGGCCCGGAATACGCAGTATTTT.

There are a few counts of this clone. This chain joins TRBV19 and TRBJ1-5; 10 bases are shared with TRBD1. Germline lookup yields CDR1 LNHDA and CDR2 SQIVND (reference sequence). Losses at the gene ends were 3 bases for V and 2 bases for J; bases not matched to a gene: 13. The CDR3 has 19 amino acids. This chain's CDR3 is CASSIRQGADSIGNQPQHF. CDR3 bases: TGTGCCAGTAGTATCAGACAGGGGGCGGATTCAATCGGCAATCAGCCCCAGCATTTT.

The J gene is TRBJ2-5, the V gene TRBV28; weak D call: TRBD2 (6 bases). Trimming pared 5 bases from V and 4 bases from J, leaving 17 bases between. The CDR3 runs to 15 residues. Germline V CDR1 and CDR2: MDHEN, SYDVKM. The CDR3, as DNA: TGTGCCAGCAGTCCCCGGAGGGGAGTACCAGAGACCCAGTACTTC. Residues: CASSPRRGVPETQYF.

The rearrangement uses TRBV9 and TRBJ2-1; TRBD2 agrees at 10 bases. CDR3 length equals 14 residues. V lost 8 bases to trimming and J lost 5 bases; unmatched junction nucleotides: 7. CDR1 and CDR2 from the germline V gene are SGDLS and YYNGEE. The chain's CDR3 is CASPWTSGNNEQFF. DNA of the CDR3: TGTGCCAGTCCGTGGACTAGCGGAAACAATGAGCAGTTCTTC.

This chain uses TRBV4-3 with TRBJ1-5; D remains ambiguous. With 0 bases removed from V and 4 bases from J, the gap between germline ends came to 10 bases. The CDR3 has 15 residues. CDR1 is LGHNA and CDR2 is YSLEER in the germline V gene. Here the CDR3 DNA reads TGCGCCAGCAGCCAAGACATCTCGGGGAATCAGCCCCAGCATTTT. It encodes CASSQDISGNQPQHF.

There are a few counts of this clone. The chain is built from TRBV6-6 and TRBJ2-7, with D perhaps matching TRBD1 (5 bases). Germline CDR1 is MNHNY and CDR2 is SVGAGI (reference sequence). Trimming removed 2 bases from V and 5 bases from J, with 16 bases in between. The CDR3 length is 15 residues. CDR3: CASSYNQGWIDEQYF. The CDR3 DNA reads TGTGCCAGCAGTTACAATCAGGGTTGGATTGACGAGCAGTACTTC.

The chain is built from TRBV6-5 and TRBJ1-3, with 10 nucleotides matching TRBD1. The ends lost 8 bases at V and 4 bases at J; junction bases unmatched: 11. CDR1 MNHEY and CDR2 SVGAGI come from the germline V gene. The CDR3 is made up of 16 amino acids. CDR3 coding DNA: TGTGCCAGCGGTTGGACAGGGGGTAGAGGAGGAAACACCATATATTTT. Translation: CASGWTGGRGGNTIYF.

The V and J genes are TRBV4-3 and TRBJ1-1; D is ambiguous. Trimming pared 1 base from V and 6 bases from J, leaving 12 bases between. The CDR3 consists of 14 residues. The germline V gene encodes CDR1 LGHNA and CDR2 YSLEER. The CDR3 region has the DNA TGCGCCAGCAGCCAAGCCACCGAAGAGGCTGAAGCTTTCTTT. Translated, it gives CASSQATEEAEAFF.

DNA for the CDR3: TGCGCCAGCAAGACAGGAAACACCGGGGAGCTGTTTTTT. This gives the protein CASKTGNTGELFF. This rearrangement joins TRBV5-1 to TRBJ2-2, with D possibly matching TRBD1 (6 bases). Germline V CDR1 and CDR2: SGHRS, YFSETQ. The CDR3 totals 13 residues. V was cut by 6 bases and J by 2 bases, with 8 bases left in between.

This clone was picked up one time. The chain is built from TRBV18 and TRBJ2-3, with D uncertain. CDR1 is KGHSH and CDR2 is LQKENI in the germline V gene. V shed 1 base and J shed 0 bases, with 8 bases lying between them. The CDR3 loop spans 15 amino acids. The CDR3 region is CASSPQQASTDTQYF. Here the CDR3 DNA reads TGTGCCAGCTCACCACAGCAAGCTAGCACAGATACGCAGTATTTT.

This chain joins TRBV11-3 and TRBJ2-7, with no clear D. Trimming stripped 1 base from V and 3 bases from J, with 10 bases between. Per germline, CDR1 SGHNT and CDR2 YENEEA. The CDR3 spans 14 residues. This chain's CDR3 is CASSLGPPSYEQYF. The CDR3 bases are TGTGCCAGCAGCTTAGGGCCCCCAAGCTACGAGCAGTACTTC.

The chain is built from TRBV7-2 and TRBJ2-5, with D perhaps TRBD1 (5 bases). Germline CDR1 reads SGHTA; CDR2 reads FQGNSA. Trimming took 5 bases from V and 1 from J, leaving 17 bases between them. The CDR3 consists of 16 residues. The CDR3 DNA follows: TGTGCCAGCAGCCAAGATATTGGGGCCCTCCAAGAGACCCAGTACTTC. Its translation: CASSQDIGALQETQYF.

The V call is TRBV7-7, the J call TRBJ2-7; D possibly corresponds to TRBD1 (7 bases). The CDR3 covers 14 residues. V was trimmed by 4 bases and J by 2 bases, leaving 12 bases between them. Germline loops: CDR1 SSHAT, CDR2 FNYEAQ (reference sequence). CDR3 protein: CASSWGDRAYEQYF. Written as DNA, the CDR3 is TGTGCCAGCAGCTGGGGGGACAGAGCCTACGAGCAGTACTTC.